Listed below are T cell receptor beta chains from one sample, sequenced in a study of regulatory T cells in long-lasting Graves disease. MiXCR was run by TCRdb on the multiplex PCR reads, yielding one entry per CDR3 protein. The sample yields around 470,000 distinct CDR3 sequences, approximately 15% seen once. This sample also appeared in a second study, on T cells in Graves' hyperthyroidism and ophthalmopathy.

The sample was peripheral blood mononuclear cells (PBMCs), taken at new diagnosis, from a patient treated with antithyroid drugs. These receptors came from a woman aged 50 to 60 with Graves disease. The CDR3 runs from the conserved cysteine through the conserved F or W. Fields, in order: V gene, clone size, D gene, J gene, CDR3 protein, CDR3 DNA. The D gene is left open where the match is weak. Clone size is stated in some rows and not others, as once, few, many or a class when expanded.

V gene: TRBV2
clone size: many
D gene: NA
J gene: TRBJ2-2
CDR3 protein: CATRTLVDTGELFF
CDR3 DNA: TGTGCCACGCGGACCCTGGTGGACACCGGGGAGCTGTTTTTT

V gene: TRBV28
clone size: many
D gene: TRBD2
J gene: TRBJ2-1
CDR3 protein: CASSSGTSGSLDEQFF
CDR3 DNA: TGTGCCAGCAGTTCCGGGACTAGCGGGAGTTTGGATGAGCAGTTCTTC

V gene: TRBV10-3
clone size: NA
D gene: TRBD1
J gene: TRBJ1-1
CDR3 protein: CAISSDRGENTEAFF
CDR3 DNA: TGTGCCATCAGCTCCGACAGGGGGGAGAACACTGAAGCTTTCTTT

V gene: TRBV20-1
clone size: many
D gene: NA
J gene: TRBJ2-5
CDR3 protein: CSALPDGAQETQYF
CDR3 DNA: TGCAGTGCTCTTCCGGACGGCGCTCAAGAGACCCAGTACTTC

V gene: TRBV7-2
clone size: few
D gene: NA
J gene: TRBJ2-5
CDR3 protein: CASSLQRASQETQYF
CDR3 DNA: TGTGCCAGCAGCTTACAGCGGGCCAGCCAAGAGACCCAGTACTTC

V gene: TRBV5-1
clone size: few
D gene: TRBD1
J gene: TRBJ1-1
CDR3 protein: CASSRSAPGQGKIVGVNTEAFF
CDR3 DNA: TGCGCCAGCAGCCGGTCTGCACCGGGACAGGGAAAAATCGTCGGGGTGAACACTGAAGCTTTCTTT

V gene: TRBV4-1
clone size: NA
D gene: NA
J gene: TRBJ2-1
CDR3 protein: CASNQDRGTGNEQFF
CDR3 DNA: TGCGCCAGCAACCAAGATCGCGGGACGGGGAATGAGCAGTTCTTC

V gene: TRBV5-8
clone size: NA
D gene: TRBD2
J gene: TRBJ2-1
CDR3 protein: CASSSRLAGESEQFF
CDR3 DNA: TGTGCCAGCAGCTCCAGACTAGCGGGGGAGAGTGAGCAGTTCTTC

V gene: TRBV11-2
clone size: many
D gene: NA
J gene: TRBJ2-3
CDR3 protein: CATLGAITDTQYF
CDR3 DNA: TGTGCCACCCTAGGAGCTATCACAGATACGCAGTATTTT

V gene: TRBV11-2
clone size: many
D gene: NA
J gene: TRBJ1-4
CDR3 protein: CASSLGQSETEKLFF
CDR3 DNA: TGTGCCAGCAGCCTCGGACAGTCCGAAACTGAAAAACTGTTTTTT

V gene: TRBV29-1
clone size: many
D gene: NA
J gene: TRBJ1-2
CDR3 protein: CSVEAVDRKHGYTF
CDR3 DNA: TGCAGCGTTGAAGCGGTAGACAGGAAGCATGGCTACACCTTC

V gene: TRBV20-1
clone size: NA
D gene: NA
J gene: TRBJ2-3
CDR3 protein: CSARASPGDTQYF
CDR3 DNA: TGCAGTGCTAGAGCTAGCCCCGGAGATACGCAGTATTTT

V gene: TRBV27
clone size: NA
D gene: NA
J gene: TRBJ2-6
CDR3 protein: CASSLGAPGANVLTF
CDR3 DNA: TGTGCCAGCAGTTTAGGGGCGCCCGGGGCCAACGTCCTGACTTTC

V gene: TRBV9
clone size: once
D gene: TRBD1
J gene: TRBJ2-3
CDR3 protein: CASSVGTGLVRNTQSF
CDR3 DNA: TGTGCCAGCAGCGTGGGGACAGGGTTGGTCAGGAATACGCAGTCTTTT

V gene: TRBV5-1
clone size: few
D gene: TRBD1
J gene: TRBJ2-7
CDR3 protein: CASSSRGLYEQYF
CDR3 DNA: TGCGCCAGCAGCTCCAGGGGGCTCTACGAGCAGTACTTC

V gene: TRBV7-3
clone size: many
D gene: NA
J gene: TRBJ2-1
CDR3 protein: CASSLTRVSQDEQFF
CDR3 DNA: TGTGCCAGCAGCTTAACACGGGTATCTCAGGATGAGCAGTTCTTC

V gene: TRBV28
clone size: many
D gene: NA
J gene: TRBJ1-1
CDR3 protein: CASSSSHGGMNTEAFF
CDR3 DNA: TGTGCCAGCAGTTCCTCCCATGGTGGCATGAACACTGAAGCTTTCTTT

V gene: TRBV12-5
clone size: few
D gene: NA
J gene: TRBJ2-7
CDR3 protein: CASGLGYEQYF
CDR3 DNA: TGTGCTAGTGGTTTAGGCTACGAGCAGTACTTC

V gene: TRBV7-8
clone size: NA
D gene: TRBD2
J gene: TRBJ2-2
CDR3 protein: CASSLASSGNTGELFF
CDR3 DNA: TGTGCCAGCAGCCTGGCTTCTAGCGGGAACACCGGGGAGCTGTTTTTT

V gene: TRBV6-1
clone size: NA
D gene: TRBD1
J gene: TRBJ1-2
CDR3 protein: CASSPYRGRGYGYTF
CDR3 DNA: TGTGCCAGCAGCCCCTACAGGGGTCGAGGCTATGGCTACACCTTC

V gene: TRBV10-3
clone size: many
D gene: NA
J gene: TRBJ2-7
CDR3 protein: CAITRDASYEQYF
CDR3 DNA: TGTGCCATCACACGTGACGCCTCCTACGAGCAGTACTTC

V gene: TRBV30
clone size: many
D gene: NA
J gene: TRBJ2-7
CDR3 protein: CAWDQGSSYEQYF
CDR3 DNA: TGTGCCTGGGACCAGGGATCCTCCTACGAGCAGTACTTC

V gene: TRBV5-6
clone size: few
D gene: NA
J gene: TRBJ2-2
CDR3 protein: CASRGRRTGELFF
CDR3 DNA: TGTGCCAGCAGGGGCCGGCGCACCGGGGAGCTGTTTTTT

V gene: TRBV29-1
clone size: NA
D gene: NA
J gene: TRBJ2-4
CDR3 protein: CSVLDSLKNIQYF
CDR3 DNA: TGCAGCGTCCTGGACAGCCTCAAAAACATTCAGTACTTC

V gene: TRBV11-3
clone size: few
D gene: TRBD2
J gene: TRBJ2-2
CDR3 protein: CASSSRAGEDTGELFF
CDR3 DNA: TGTGCCAGCAGCTCAAGAGCGGGAGAGGACACCGGGGAGCTGTTTTTT

V gene: TRBV9
clone size: NA
D gene: NA
J gene: TRBJ2-7
CDR3 protein: CASSVAGSGLGYEQYF
CDR3 DNA: TGTGCCAGCAGCGTAGCGGGATCCGGGCTGGGGTACGAGCAGTACTTC

V gene: TRBV3-1
clone size: NA
D gene: TRBD1
J gene: TRBJ1-1
CDR3 protein: CASSKVQGVSFF
CDR3 DNA: TGTGCCAGCAGTAAGGTGCAGGGGGTATCTTTCTTT

V gene: TRBV28
clone size: many
D gene: NA
J gene: TRBJ2-1
CDR3 protein: CASSLRGGPLDEQFF
CDR3 DNA: TGTGCCAGCAGTTTAAGGGGGGGCCCTCTAGATGAGCAGTTCTTC

V gene: TRBV30
clone size: many
D gene: NA
J gene: TRBJ1-2
CDR3 protein: CAWSVGFDGYTF
CDR3 DNA: TGTGCCTGGAGTGTAGGGTTCGATGGCTACACCTTC

V gene: TRBV7-6
clone size: many
D gene: NA
J gene: TRBJ1-5
CDR3 protein: CASSLQEGNQPQHF
CDR3 DNA: TGTGCCAGCAGCTTACAGGAAGGGAATCAGCCCCAGCATTTT

V gene: TRBV27
clone size: many
D gene: TRBD2
J gene: TRBJ2-1
CDR3 protein: CASKPLREYNEQFF
CDR3 DNA: TGTGCCAGCAAACCCCTGCGGGAGTACAATGAGCAGTTCTTC

V gene: TRBV30
clone size: few
D gene: TRBD2
J gene: TRBJ2-1
CDR3 protein: CAWRKGTSGMSSYNEQFF
CDR3 DNA: TGTGCCTGGAGGAAGGGGACTAGCGGAATGAGCTCCTACAATGAGCAGTTCTTC

V gene: TRBV7-9
clone size: few
D gene: TRBD2
J gene: TRBJ2-1
CDR3 protein: CASSLIGGTSGSGIYPNEQFF
CDR3 DNA: TGTGCCAGCAGCTTAATTGGAGGGACTAGTGGTTCTGGAATTTATCCCAATGAGCAGTTCTTC

V gene: TRBV20-1
clone size: few
D gene: TRBD2
J gene: TRBJ2-1
CDR3 protein: CSASSGRSNNEQFF
CDR3 DNA: TGCAGTGCTAGTAGCGGGAGGTCCAACAATGAGCAGTTCTTC

V gene: TRBV6-1
clone size: NA
D gene: NA
J gene: TRBJ1-5
CDR3 protein: CASKGPTSNQPQHF
CDR3 DNA: TGTGCCAGCAAGGGACCGACGAGCAATCAGCCCCAGCATTTT

V gene: TRBV6-1
clone size: NA
D gene: TRBD2
J gene: TRBJ2-7
CDR3 protein: CASSYETSGSYEQYF
CDR3 DNA: TGTGCCAGCAGTTACGAGACTAGCGGGAGTTACGAGCAGTACTTC

V gene: TRBV5-1
clone size: NA
D gene: NA
J gene: TRBJ2-6
CDR3 protein: CASSAEQAGANVLTF
CDR3 DNA: TGCGCCAGCAGTGCAGAGCAGGCCGGGGCCAACGTCCTGACTTTC

V gene: TRBV20-1
clone size: many
D gene: NA
J gene: TRBJ2-5
CDR3 protein: CSGTSVGETQYF
CDR3 DNA: TGCAGTGGCACGTCCGTGGGTGAGACCCAGTACTTC

V gene: TRBV11-2
clone size: NA
D gene: NA
J gene: TRBJ1-2
CDR3 protein: CASSLVGGGIDGYTF
CDR3 DNA: TGTGCCAGCAGCTTAGTCGGGGGAGGGATCGATGGCTACACCTTC

V gene: TRBV2
clone size: many
D gene: NA
J gene: TRBJ1-6
CDR3 protein: CASSETAGSANNSPLHF
CDR3 DNA: TGTGCCAGCAGTGAAACGGCGGGGTCAGCCAATAATTCACCCCTCCACTTT